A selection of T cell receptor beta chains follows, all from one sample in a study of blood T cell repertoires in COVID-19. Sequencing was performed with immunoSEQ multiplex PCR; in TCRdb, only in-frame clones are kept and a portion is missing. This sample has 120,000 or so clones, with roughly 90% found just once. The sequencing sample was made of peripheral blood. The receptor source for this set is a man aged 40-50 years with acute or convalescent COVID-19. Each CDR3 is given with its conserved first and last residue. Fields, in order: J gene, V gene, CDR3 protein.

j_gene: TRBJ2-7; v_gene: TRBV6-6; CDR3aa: CASSSPGQVLREQYF
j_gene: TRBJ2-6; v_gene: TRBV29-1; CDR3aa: CSVFGQGAFGANVLTF
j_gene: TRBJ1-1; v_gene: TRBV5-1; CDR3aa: CASSEGRSTEAFF
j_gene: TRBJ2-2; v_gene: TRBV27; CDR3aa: CASSRVRTAGELFF
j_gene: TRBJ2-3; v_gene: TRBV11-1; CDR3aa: CASSLIILGGPDTQYF
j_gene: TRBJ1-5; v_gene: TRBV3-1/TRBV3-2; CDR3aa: CASSQAGTIDQPQHF
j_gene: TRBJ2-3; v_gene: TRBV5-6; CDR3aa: CASSLGLDSTDTQYF
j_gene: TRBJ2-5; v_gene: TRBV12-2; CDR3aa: CASRFRGPLCGDETQYF
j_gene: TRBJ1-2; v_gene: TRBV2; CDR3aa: CASSEEGVAGYTF
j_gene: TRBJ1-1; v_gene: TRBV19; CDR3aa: CASTEDRRDTEAFF
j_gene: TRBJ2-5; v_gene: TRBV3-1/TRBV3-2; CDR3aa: CASSQEPGLRKYF
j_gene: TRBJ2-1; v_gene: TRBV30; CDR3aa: CARGTGGHYSYNEQFF
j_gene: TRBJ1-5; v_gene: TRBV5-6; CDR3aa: CASSPSKGEAQPQHF
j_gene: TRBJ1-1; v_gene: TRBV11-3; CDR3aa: CASSLAFGGARNTEAFF
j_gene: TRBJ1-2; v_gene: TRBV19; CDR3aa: CASSMSGTGGDGYGYTF
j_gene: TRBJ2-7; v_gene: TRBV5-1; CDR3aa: CASSLENYEQYF
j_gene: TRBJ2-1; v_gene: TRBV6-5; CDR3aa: CASSYELAGPNEQFF
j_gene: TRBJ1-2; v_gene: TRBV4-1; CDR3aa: CASSQDESYGYTF
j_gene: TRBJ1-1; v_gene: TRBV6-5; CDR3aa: CASSYSGQHTEAFF
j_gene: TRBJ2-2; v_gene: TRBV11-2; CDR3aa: CASSQSIGGTGELFF
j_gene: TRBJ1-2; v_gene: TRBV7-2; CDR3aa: CASSPGQGRGGYTF
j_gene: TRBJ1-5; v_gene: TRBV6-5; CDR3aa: CASSSGGHQPQHF
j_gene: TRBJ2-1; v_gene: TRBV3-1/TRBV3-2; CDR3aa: CASSQDAGGPNEQFF
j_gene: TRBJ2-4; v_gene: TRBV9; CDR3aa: CASSVAGENIQYF
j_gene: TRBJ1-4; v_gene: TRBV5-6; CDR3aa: CASSYLNPVANEKLFF
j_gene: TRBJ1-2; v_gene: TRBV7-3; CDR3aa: CASSPMPPGQGAGYTF
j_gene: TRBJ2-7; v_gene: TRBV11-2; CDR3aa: CASSLSAGGAAYEQYF
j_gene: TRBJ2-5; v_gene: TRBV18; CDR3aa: CASSPGGGETQYF
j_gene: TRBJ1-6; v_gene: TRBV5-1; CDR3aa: CASSRTEGNSPLHF
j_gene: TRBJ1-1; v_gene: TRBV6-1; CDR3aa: CASSEARQGVGVAFF
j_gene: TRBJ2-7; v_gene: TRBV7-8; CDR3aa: CASSLDPGQVLEQYF
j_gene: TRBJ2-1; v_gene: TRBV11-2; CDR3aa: CASSPMAGGDEQFF
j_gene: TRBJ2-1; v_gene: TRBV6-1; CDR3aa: CASSGTGTRSYNEQFF
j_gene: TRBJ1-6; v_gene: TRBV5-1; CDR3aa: CASSGGQGGTPLHF
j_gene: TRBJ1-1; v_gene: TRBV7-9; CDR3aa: CASSLFLTGTGARTEAFF
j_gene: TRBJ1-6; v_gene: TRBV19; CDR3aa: CASSRDRGQSSYNSPLHF
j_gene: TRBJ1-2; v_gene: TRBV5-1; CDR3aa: CASSPRARETNYGYTF
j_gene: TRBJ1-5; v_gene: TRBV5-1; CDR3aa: CASSSSGGNQPQHF
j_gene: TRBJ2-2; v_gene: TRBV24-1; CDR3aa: CATSDPDRGRNTGELFF
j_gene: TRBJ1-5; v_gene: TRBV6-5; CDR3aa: CASGRGQGGNQPQHF
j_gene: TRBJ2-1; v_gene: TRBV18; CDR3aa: CASSPGGTEQFF
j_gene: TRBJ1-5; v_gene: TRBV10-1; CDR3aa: CASRQKNQPQHF
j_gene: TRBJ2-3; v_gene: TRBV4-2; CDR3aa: CASSRLAGQPTDTQYF
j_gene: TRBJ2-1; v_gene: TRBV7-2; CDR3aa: CASSPERSSYNEQFF
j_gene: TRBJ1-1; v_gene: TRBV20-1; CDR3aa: CRMTANTEAFF
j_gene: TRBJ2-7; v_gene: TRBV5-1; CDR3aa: CASSSGQGPKITYEQYF
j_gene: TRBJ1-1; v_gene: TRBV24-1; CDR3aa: CATSGGGYTEAFF
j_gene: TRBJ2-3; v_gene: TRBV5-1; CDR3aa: CASSSPGQGSRDTQYF
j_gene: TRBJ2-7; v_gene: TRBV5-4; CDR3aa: CASSLGRYEQYF
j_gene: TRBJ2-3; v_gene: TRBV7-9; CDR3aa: CASSLELSNTDTQYF
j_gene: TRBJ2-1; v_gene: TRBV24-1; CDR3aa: CATSDLGDSRFF
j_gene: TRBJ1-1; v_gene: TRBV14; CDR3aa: CASSQGGAFTEAFF
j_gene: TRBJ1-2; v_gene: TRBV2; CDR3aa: CASRRGTGHGYTF
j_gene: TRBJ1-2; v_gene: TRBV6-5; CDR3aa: CASSYSRGRTYTF
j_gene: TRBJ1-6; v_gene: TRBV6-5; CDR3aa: CASRPRQGAPLHF